These 30 T cell receptor beta chains were sequenced from one sample in a study of identical twins. TCRdb processed the 5' RACE reads anew with MiXCR; each CDR3 protein has one entry. The profile covers 200,000 to 250,000 distinct CDR3 sequences, with 5.5% to 8% appearing a single time and roughly 3.6% taken by the ten largest. The same sample was also used in a study of yellow fever vaccine responses in identical twins.

What was sequenced was memory (CD45RO+) T cells sorted from blood. These TCRs come from a woman younger than 30 in good health.

This clonotype was seen repeatedly, ten times or more. The chain uses TRBV5-1 and TRBJ2-1; 8 bases are a match to TRBD2. Trimming at V came to 1 base and at J to 3 bases, leaving 30 bases not matched to a gene. The CDR3 runs to 24 residues. In germline, CDR1 is SGHRS, CDR2 YFSETQ. CDR3 in DNA: TGCGCCAGCAGCTTGAGTAGACTACCCCCCATCCTGGCGGGGGGCCGGCGACACTACAATGAGCAGTTCTTC. This sequence encodes CASSLSRLPPILAGGRRHYNEQFF.

This clonotype was detected a few times. The V gene is TRBV6-2 or TRBV6-3, the J gene TRBJ1-1, with a tentative D call TRBD1 (6 bases). This CDR3 region has 16 residues. V was clipped by 5 bases and J by 1 base, with 17 bases between them. Germline V gives CDR1 MNHEY, CDR2 SVGEGT. The DNA of the CDR3 is TGTGCCAGCAGTCGGCACAGGGATTTTAGGAACACTGAAGCTTTCTTT. The encoded protein is CASSRHRDFRNTEAFF.

In its sample, this clonotype was seen a few times. The chain uses TRBV5-5 and TRBJ1-1; tentative D call: TRBD1 (6 bases). The CDR3 sequence is 16 residues long. Trimming took off 2 bases at V and 0 bases at J, with 14 bases between the two ends. CDR1 and CDR2 from the germline V gene are SGHKS and YYEKEE (reference sequence). The CDR3 nucleotides are TGTGCCAGCAGCTTAGGGGGGCCAATATTGAACACTGAAGCTTTCTTT. This sequence encodes CASSLGGPILNTEAFF.

This clonotype showed up many times. CDR3 DNA sequence: TGTGCCAGCGGCCGGGACAGGTCCATAACTAACTATGGCTACACCTTC. It specifies CASGRDRSITNYGYTF. The chain couples TRBV12-3 or TRBV12-4 to TRBJ1-2; 8 bases agree with TRBD1. The CDR3 runs to 16 residues. V shed 8 bases and J 0 bases; nucleotides not matched to a gene: 11.

There are a few counts of this clonotype. The gene calls are TRBV6-1 and TRBJ1-3; 10 nucleotides agree with TRBD1. The V gene's germline CDR1 is MNHNS and CDR2 SASEGT. This CDR3 is built from 16 residues. V lost 6 bases to trimming and J lost 4 bases; unmatched junction nucleotides: 9. The CDR3 DNA reads TGTGCCAGCAGACAATGGACAGGGGGAAGGGGAAACACCATATATTTT. Its translation is CASRQWTGGRGNTIYF.

This clonotype was detected only a few times. The gene calls are TRBV3-1 and TRBJ2-5; 7 nucleotides align to TRBD1. Trimming at V came to 1 base and at J to 1 base, leaving 9 bases not matched to a gene. Germline V gene sequence: CDR1 LGHDT, CDR2 YNNKEL (reference sequence). The CDR3 is 17 amino acids. CDR3 region: CASSQGKGALTQETQYF. The DNA for the CDR3 is TGTGCCAGCAGCCAAGGGAAGGGGGCCCTTACCCAAGAGACCCAGTACTTC.

This clonotype was seen at least ten times. This chain joins TRBV28 and TRBJ1-1; 7 nucleotides agree with TRBD1. The germline CDR1 and CDR2 sequences are MDHEN and SYDVKM. The CDR3 totals 13 residues. Trimming at V came to 3 bases and at J to 11 bases, leaving 9 bases not matched to a gene. CDR3 nucleotides: TGTGCCAGCAGTTTGGGACAGCCTCGGGGGGCTTTCTTT. It codes for CASSLGQPRGAFF.

This clonotype has a count of ten or more. The gene calls are TRBV12-3 or TRBV12-4 and TRBJ2-3; TRBD1 or TRBD2 may be the D gene (5 bases each). The germline V and J ends were trimmed by 6 bases and 2 bases, with 12 bases remaining between them. The CDR3 consists of 14 residues. The CDR3 loop is CASSRRDATDTQYF. The DNA of the CDR3 is TGTGCCAGCAGCCGCCGGGACGCCACAGATACGCAGTATTTT.

This clonotype was recorded at least ten times. CDR3 amino acids: CSVGGKGSAPNEQFF. The DNA of the CDR3 is TGCAGCGTAGGGGGTAAGGGGTCGGCCCCCAATGAGCAGTTCTTC. This chain connects TRBV29-1 to TRBJ2-1; D is possibly TRBD1 (6 bases). Germline V gene lookup returns CDR1 SQVTM and CDR2 ANQGSEA. V gave up 6 bases and J gave up 6 bases, with 21 bases separating them. The CDR3 totals 15 residues.

This clonotype was detected once. One junction end does not reproduce the germline sequence, and a read error may be involved. The rearrangement uses TRBV20-1 and TRBJ2-1, with TRBD1 identical over 8 bases. This CDR3 is built from 16 residues. The germline CDR1 and CDR2 sequences are DFQATT and SNEGSKA (reference sequence). CDR3 amino acids: CCARDPDRGRYNEQFF. The DNA for the CDR3 is TGCTGTGCTAGAGACCCAGACAGGGGACGGTACAATGAGCAGTTCTTC.

There are many counts of this clonotype. The rearrangement uses TRBV7-9 and TRBJ1-1, with D uncertain. Trimming took off 5 bases at V and 4 bases at J, with 14 bases between the two ends. This CDR3 is built from 14 residues. Germline values: CDR1 SEHNR, CDR2 FQNEAQ (reference sequence). CDR3 sequence (DNA): TGTGCCAGCAGCCCTCCCCCCAGGACCACTGAAGCTTTCTTT. As protein: CASSPPPRTTEAFF.

This clonotype was picked up many times. The chain links TRBV3-1 to TRBJ1-2, with D perhaps matching TRBD1 (5 bases). The CDR3 runs to 14 residues. The germline V and J ends were trimmed by 0 bases and 4 bases, with 9 bases remaining between them. In germline, CDR1 is LGHDT, CDR2 YNNKEL (reference sequence). The CDR3 bases are TGTGCCAGCAGCCAAGACCGGGGGATCTATGGCTACACCTTC. Protein sequence: CASSQDRGIYGYTF.

Many counts were recorded for this clonotype. This chain connects TRBV18 to TRBJ2-2; perhaps TRBD1 as D (6 bases). Germline CDR1 is KGHSH and CDR2 is LQKENI. The CDR3 has 13 residues. Trimming cost V 5 bases and J 4 bases, with 8 bases left between them. CDR3 sequence (DNA): TGTGCCAGCTCATCCAGGGGCACCGGGGAGCTGTTTTTT. Protein: CASSSRGTGELFF. The whole variable domain, filled in from reference TRBV18 and TRBJ2-2, reads NAGVMQNPRHLVRRRGQEARLRCSPMKGHSHVYWYRQLPEEGLKFMVYLQKENIIDESGMPKERFSAEFPKEGPSILRIQQVVRGDSAAYFCASSSRGTGELFFGEGSRLTVL.

This clonotype came up many times. The gene calls are TRBV5-1 and TRBJ2-1; TRBD1 matches 7 bases. This CDR3 is 15 amino acids long. Germline CDR1 and CDR2: SGHRS and YFSETQ. Trimming cost V 1 base and J 2 bases; bases outside gene matches: 3. DNA of the CDR3: TGCGCCAGCAGCTTGACTGGACAGGCCTACAATGAGCAGTTCTTC. Translation: CASSLTGQAYNEQFF.

This chain uses TRBV2 with TRBJ2-2, with D tentatively TRBD2 (6 bases). Trimming pared 6 bases from V and 7 bases from J, leaving 18 bases between. The CDR3 spans 15 residues. Germline assignment: CDR1 SNHLY and CDR2 FYNNEI. The CDR3 DNA follows: TGTGCCAGCAGGTTCTCGGGAGAGGGTGGCGGGGAGCTGTTTTTT. Its translation is CASRFSGEGGGELFF.

Many counts were recorded for this clonotype. The chain uses TRBV6-2 or TRBV6-3 and TRBJ2-3; D unresolved. CDR3 length: 15 residues. V lost 2 bases, J lost 0 bases, and 9 bases lay in between. Germline values: CDR1 MNHEY, CDR2 SVGEGT. The CDR3 bases are TGTGCCAGCAGTTACGGAACGCTGAGCACAGATACGCAGTATTTT. Residues: CASSYGTLSTDTQYF.

This clonotype was recorded many times. The rearrangement uses TRBV11-2 and TRBJ1-1; no clear D. Germline V lookup: CDR1 SGHAT, CDR2 FQNNGV. V lost 2 bases and J 3 bases, leaving 7 bases between the germline ends. CDR3 length: 13 residues. CDR3 sequence reads: CASSLSDYTEAFF. For the CDR3, the DNA is TGTGCCAGCAGCTTATCTGATTACACTGAAGCTTTCTTT.

This clonotype was recorded at least ten times. The chain is built from TRBV14 and TRBJ2-3; D possibly corresponds to TRBD1 (5 bases). CDR3 length: 17 amino acids. The V end was cut by 0 bases, the J end by 5 bases, with 18 bases between. Germline CDR1 reads SGHDN; CDR2 reads FVKESK. CDR3 DNA sequence: TGTGCCAGCAGCCAAGACTGGGGCAGGACCCGAAGAGATACGCAGTATTTT. Translation gives CASSQDWGRTRRDTQYF.

The V and J genes are TRBV7-3 and TRBJ2-2; D possibly corresponds to TRBD1 (6 bases). V lost 5 bases, J lost 5 bases, and 9 bases lay in between. The germline gives CDR1 SGHTA, CDR2 FQGTGA. This CDR3 has 13 residues. CDR3 nucleotides: TGTGCCAGCAGCCCAGGACAGACCGGGGAGCTGTTTTTT. Amino acid sequence: CASSPGQTGELFF.

V and J are TRBV11-3 and TRBJ2-7; D remains ambiguous. This CDR3 has 14 amino acids. Germline V gives CDR1 SGHNT, CDR2 YENEEA. Trimming stripped 1 base from V and 3 bases from J, with 10 bases between. CDR3 bases: TGTGCCAGCAGCTTAGCCCGGGTCGGCTACGAGCAGTACTTC. Residues: CASSLARVGYEQYF.

This clonotype was counted at least ten times. V gene TRBV5-1 combines with J gene TRBJ2-1; TRBD2 aligns across 9 bases. Germline values: CDR1 SGHRS, CDR2 YFSETQ. Trimming cost V 3 bases and J 5 bases; bases outside gene matches: 6. The CDR3 sequence is 15 residues long. CDR3 loop: CASSSPGLAHNEQFF. CDR3 nucleotide sequence: TGCGCCAGCAGCTCGCCGGGACTAGCCCACAATGAGCAGTTCTTC.

This clonotype was observed a few times. This chain joins TRBV18 and TRBJ2-7; D is unclear. The V end lost 2 bases, the J end lost 6 bases, and 14 bases lay between the germline ends. The CDR3 length is 14 residues. Germline-derived CDR1 and CDR2 are KGHSH and LQKENI. CDR3 coding DNA: TGTGCCAGCTCACCAGGGCGGACCTCTCCCGAGCAGTACGTC. This sequence encodes CASSPGRTSPEQYV.

This clonotype was recorded a few times. The chain employs TRBV7-6 and TRBJ2-3; a possible D gene is TRBD2 (5 bases). V was trimmed by 0 bases and J by 2 bases, leaving 15 bases between them. Germline CDR1 reads SGHVS; CDR2 reads FNYEAQ. This CDR3 has 17 amino acids. The CDR3 nucleotides read TGTGCCAGCAGCTTAGCTCTCGGACTGCTCGCCACAGATACGCAGTATTTT. It specifies CASSLALGLLATDTQYF.

This clonotype was detected only a few times. The rearrangement joins TRBV2 to TRBJ1-4; 8 bases are a match to TRBD1. The CDR3 is made up of 14 amino acids. Germline loops: CDR1 SNHLY, CDR2 FYNNEI. V gave up 7 bases and J gave up 7 bases; unmatched junction bases: 8. CDR3 amino acids: CASNTGGSREKLFF. In nucleotides, the CDR3 is TGTGCCAGCAATACAGGGGGTTCACGTGAAAAACTGTTTTTT.

The genes are TRBV7-8 and TRBJ2-7; 9 nucleotides align to TRBD2. With V trimmed by 5 bases and J by 1 base, 6 bases remained unmatched. CDR1 and CDR2 (germline): SGHVS, FQNEAQ. This CDR3 contains 15 residues. This CDR3 reads CASSPTSGTSYEQYV. The DNA of the CDR3 is TGTGCCAGCAGCCCGACTAGCGGAACTTCCTACGAGCAGTACGTC.

This chain links TRBV5-4 with TRBJ2-1; 7 bases agree with TRBD2. In germline, CDR1 is SGHNT, CDR2 YYREEE (reference sequence). V lost 0 bases to trimming and J lost 12 bases; unmatched junction nucleotides: 12. The CDR3 is 15 residues long. The CDR3 DNA is TGTGCCAGCAGCTTGGAACTAGCGCGAGGGGCGGCGCAGTTCTTC. Translating it yields CASSLELARGAAQFF.

The sample holds many counts of this clonotype. V usage is TRBV20-1 and J usage is TRBJ2-3; the D is unclear. Germline CDR1 reads DFQATT; CDR2 reads SNEGSKA (reference sequence). The CDR3 is 8 residues long. The CDR3 DNA reads as TGCAGAGCAGATACGCAGTATTTT. The encoded protein is CRADTQYF.

This clonotype was found many times. V usage is TRBV29-1 and J usage is TRBJ2-1; TRBD2 agrees at 7 bases. J lost 9 bases, V lost 6 bases, and 14 bases had no gene match. Germline CDR1 reads SQVTM; CDR2 reads ANQGSEA. This CDR3 region has 14 residues. The DNA for the CDR3 is TGCAGCGTCCTCCGACTAGCTTTGTTCGGTGAGCAGTTCTTC. Its translation is CSVLRLALFGEQFF.

This clonotype was picked up many times. CDR3 nucleotide sequence: TGTGCCAGCAGCCCCACAGGGGGAGCTAACTATGGCTACACCTTC. It translates to CASSPTGGANYGYTF. The genes are TRBV7-9 and TRBJ1-2; 8 bases are a match to TRBD1. CDR1 is SEHNR, CDR2 FQNEAQ, per germline (reference sequence). The J segment lost 0 bases and the V segment lost 5 bases, leaving 5 bases of the junction unmatched. CDR3 length: 15 amino acids. Drawing the rest from reference TRBV7-9 and TRBJ1-2, the complete variable domain is DTGVSQNPRHKITKRGQNVTFRCDPISEHNRLYWYRQTLGQGPEFLTYFQNEAQLEKSRLLSDRFSAERPKGSFSTLEIQRTEQGDSAMYLCASSPTGGANYGYTFGSGTRLTVV.

This clonotype was seen more than once but under ten times. V and J are TRBV7-9 and TRBJ1-2; D is undetermined. Trimming shortened V by 2 bases and J by 7 bases, and 17 bases separated the two germline ends. The CDR3 loop spans 15 amino acids. Germline V gene sequence: CDR1 SEHNR, CDR2 FQNEAQ (reference sequence). The CDR3 sequence is CASSLSGFSICGYTF. For the CDR3, the DNA is TGTGCCAGCAGCTTAAGTGGGTTTTCTATCTGTGGCTACACCTTC. Full variable domain (outside the CDR3, taken from reference TRBV7-9 and TRBJ1-2): DTGVSQNPRHKITKRGQNVTFRCDPISEHNRLYWYRQTLGQGPEFLTYFQNEAQLEKSRLLSDRFSAERPKGSFSTLEIQRTEQGDSAMYLCASSLSGFSICGYTFGSGTRLTVV.